The 32 T cell receptor beta chains below all came from one sample that was sequenced in a study of T cell responses to AZD1222 COVID-19 vaccine. Clones were sequenced by immunoSEQ multiplex PCR, and TCRdb holds only the in-frame ones, with some missing. The sample contains over 100,000 clones, more than 80% of which appear only once. The sequencing here drew on peripheral blood, taken on day 0 of AZD1222 vaccination. The source is an adult in good health.

The CDR3 spells CASSLVQGQGGQPQHF. The CDR3 bases are TGTGCCAGCAGTTTGGTACAGGGACAGGGTGGCCAGCCCCAGCATTTT. The chain joins TRBV28 to TRBJ1-5; 9 bases match TRBD1. The V gene end was trimmed by 3 bases and the J gene end by 7 bases; junction bases not matched to a gene: 10. This CDR3 spans 16 amino acids. Germline CDR1 reads MDHEN; CDR2 reads SYDVKM.

This chain connects TRBV7-2 to TRBJ1-4; no definite D call. V was trimmed by 1 base and J by 0 bases, leaving 3 bases between them. CDR3 length: 14 amino acids. Germline V gives CDR1 SGHTA, CDR2 FQGNSA. The CDR3 here is CASSLEATNEKLFF. The CDR3 DNA follows: TGTGCCAGCAGCTTAGAAGCAACTAATGAAAAACTGTTTTTT.

This rearrangement joins TRBV27 to TRBJ1-5; D not resolved. The CDR3 runs 13 residues. The germline CDR1 and CDR2 sequences are MNHEY and SMNVEV (reference sequence). V lost 3 bases, J lost 3 bases, and 6 bases lay in between. This CDR3 is CASSFEPNQPQHF. The CDR3 DNA follows: TGTGCCAGCAGTTTTGAGCCCAATCAGCCCCAGCATTTT.

The gene calls are TRBV7-2 and TRBJ2-3, with D perhaps matching TRBD2 (5 bases). The CDR3 has 15 amino acids. Germline V gene data show CDR1 as SGHTA and CDR2 as FQGNSA. V gave up 1 base and J gave up 4 bases, with 12 bases separating them. This CDR3 reads CASSLDRGRSDTQYF. The CDR3 DNA follows: TGTGCCAGCAGCTTAGATCGGGGAAGATCAGATACGCAGTATTTT.

V and J are TRBV4-3 and TRBJ2-7; tentatively, D is TRBD1 (5 bases). The V end was cut by 4 bases, the J end by 3 bases, with 16 bases between. This CDR3 region has 15 residues. The germline V gene has CDR1 LGHNA and CDR2 YSLEER. The CDR3 sequence: CASSRVITGVYEQYF. CDR3 DNA: TGCGCCAGCAGCCGAGTGATCACAGGAGTCTACGAGCAGTACTTC.

The chain recombines TRBV5-1 with TRBJ2-5, with D uncertain. Germline CDR1 and CDR2: SGHRS and YFSETQ. The germline V and J ends were trimmed by 1 base and 1 base, with 5 bases remaining between them. This CDR3 region has 13 residues. The CDR3 protein is CASSLNLQETQYF. The CDR3 nucleotides are TGCGCCAGCAGCTTGAACCTCCAAGAGACCCAGTACTTC.

This clone was observed a few times. Germline is not matched at one junction end, which may reflect a read error. This chain links TRBV7-2 with TRBJ1-4, with D possibly TRBD1 on 6 matching bases. Germline CDR1 is SGHTA and CDR2 is FQGNSA. The CDR3 totals 14 residues. The CDR3 DNA sequence: TGTGCCAGCAGCTTAAATACAGGGATAGAAAGACTGTTTTTT. This translates into CASSLNTGIERLFF. Combining the CDR3 with reference TRBV7-2 and TRBJ1-4 gives the whole variable domain GAGVSQSPSNKVTEKGKDVELRCDPISGHTALYWYRQSLGQGLEFLIYFQGNSAPDKSGLPSDRFSAERTGGSVSTLTIQRTQQEDSAVYLCASSLNTGIERLFFGSGTQLSVL.

The chain recombines TRBV7-3 with TRBJ2-2, with 9 bases that match TRBD2. CDR1 is SGHTA and CDR2 is FQGTGA in the germline V gene. This CDR3 contains 16 residues. J was trimmed by 9 bases and V by 5 bases; bases with no gene match: 13. The CDR3 nucleotides are TGTGCCAGCAGCCCCAGCGGGGGGCTATACCCCCGGGAGCTGTTTTTT. Its translation is CASSPSGGLYPRELFF.

J is TRBJ1-6 and V is TRBV5-1; D is possibly TRBD1 (5 bases). The germline CDR1 and CDR2 sequences are SGHRS and YFSETQ. This CDR3 has 15 residues. V was shortened by 1 base and J by 7 bases, with 12 bases between the two germline ends. The CDR3 DNA follows: TGCGCCAGCAGCTTGAGCGCAGGGCCGAATTCACCCCTCCACTTT. This translates into CASSLSAGPNSPLHF. The full variable domain, with the rest looked up from reference TRBV5-1 and TRBJ1-6, is KAGVTQTPRYLIKTRGQQVTLSCSPISGHRSVSWYQQTPGQGLQFLFEYFSETQRNKGNFPGRFSGRQFSNSRSEMNVSTLELGDSALYLCASSLSAGPNSPLHFGNGTRLTVT.

The chain recombines TRBV2 with TRBJ1-2, with unresolved D. Germline V gene data show CDR1 as SNHLY and CDR2 as FYNNEI. This CDR3 region has 13 residues. Trimming removed 4 bases from V and 4 bases from J, with 10 bases in between. The CDR3: CASSGRTIYGYTF. In DNA, the CDR3 is TGTGCCAGCAGTGGAAGGACGATCTATGGCTACACCTTC.

The genes are TRBV9 and TRBJ2-5; TRBD2 matches at 12 bases. CDR3 length: 17 amino acids. In germline, CDR1 is SGDLS, CDR2 YYNGEE. The V segment lost 0 bases and the J segment 2 bases; nucleotides outside the gene matches: 5. The CDR3 reads CASSVAPSGGAQETQYF. DNA for the CDR3: TGTGCCAGCAGCGTAGCCCCTAGCGGGGGGGCACAAGAGACCCAGTACTTC.

The gene calls are TRBV7-2 and TRBJ2-3; TRBD1 agrees at 7 bases. This CDR3 region has 13 residues. With 1 base clipped from V and 9 bases from J, the junction kept 4 bases outside the gene matches. Germline CDR1 is SGHTA and CDR2 is FQGNSA. The CDR3 nucleotides are TGTGCCAGCAGCTTAGACAGGGGAGACACGCAGTATTTT. Translated, it gives CASSLDRGDTQYF.

The rearrangement links TRBV20-1 to TRBJ1-6; D remains ambiguous. Germline CDR1 and CDR2: DFQATT and SNEGSKA (reference sequence). Trimming left V 6 bases short and J 13 bases short, with 7 bases between. The CDR3 covers 9 residues. CDR3 in DNA: TGCAGTGCCCCGTATCCCCTCCACTTT. Amino acids: CSAPYPLHF.

This CDR3 is CASSVGPGTNYGYTF. The CDR3 DNA reads as TGTGCCAGCAGCGTAGGTCCAGGGACAAACTATGGCTACACCTTC. The chain has TRBV9 and TRBJ1-2; D is perhaps TRBD1 (6 bases). The V gene's germline CDR1 is SGDLS and CDR2 YYNGEE. V lost 0 bases to trimming and J lost 2 bases, with 11 bases between them. The length of the CDR3 is 15 residues. Full variable domain (missing parts from reference TRBV9 and TRBJ1-2): DSGVTQTPKHLITATGQRVTLRCSPRSGDLSVYWYQQSLDQGLQFLIQYYNGEERAKGNILERFSAQQFPDLHSELNLSSLELGDSALYFCASSVGPGTNYGYTFGSGTRLTVV.

The rearrangement links TRBV28 to TRBJ1-1; D is undetermined. CDR1 is MDHEN, CDR2 SYDVKM, per germline. V dropped 6 bases and J dropped 11 bases, with 19 bases sitting between them. The CDR3 is 13 amino acids. The CDR3 sequence: CASRRGVGGGAFF. In nucleotides, the CDR3 is TGTGCCAGCAGGCGCGGGGTCGGCGGTGGGGCTTTCTTT. The full variable domain, its missing parts supplied by reference TRBV28 and TRBJ1-1, is DVKVTQSSRYLVKRTGEKVFLECVQDMDHENMFWYRQDPGLGLRLIYFSYDVKMKEKGDIPEGYSVSREKKERFSLILESASTNQTSMYLCASRRGVGGGAFFGQGTRLTVV.

This clone was seen only once. The gene calls are TRBV4-1 and TRBJ2-7; maybe TRBD2 (6 bases). This CDR3 contains 16 residues. Germline V CDR1 and CDR2: MGHRA, YSYEKL. V lost 0 bases and J 2 bases, leaving 14 bases between the germline ends. The CDR3 is CASSQDSRTNPYEQYF. The CDR3 nucleotides are TGCGCCAGCAGCCAAGATTCCAGGACTAATCCCTACGAGCAGTACTTC.

V and J are TRBV7-8 and TRBJ1-5; 9 nucleotides agree with TRBD1. Germline V gives CDR1 SGHVS, CDR2 FQNEAQ. The junction had 8 bases not matched to a gene; V was cut back by 4 bases and J by 7 bases. The CDR3 has 15 amino acids. CDR3 sequence (DNA): TGTGCCAGCAGCTCCCGGGACAGGGTTGGACAGCCCCAGCATTTT. Translating it yields CASSSRDRVGQPQHF.

J is TRBJ2-1 and V is TRBV6-5; D may be TRBD2 (5 bases). The length of the CDR3 is 13 residues. Per germline, CDR1 MNHEY and CDR2 SVGAGI. Here the CDR3 reads CAGRTASYNEQFF. The CDR3 nucleotides read TGTGCAGGAAGGACTGCTTCCTACAATGAGCAGTTCTTC.

The V gene is TRBV29-1, the J gene TRBJ2-1; weak D call: TRBD1 (5 bases). This CDR3 region has 11 residues. V was trimmed by 7 bases and J by 7 bases, leaving 11 bases between them. CDR1 is SQVTM, CDR2 ANQGSEA, per germline. CDR3 DNA: TGCAGCGCCCCCAAGGGGAATGAGCAGTTCTTC. Residues: CSAPKGNEQFF.

The rearrangement uses TRBV28 and TRBJ2-3; D unclear. The germline V and J ends were trimmed by 6 bases and 6 bases, with 13 bases remaining between them. The germline CDR1 and CDR2 sequences are MDHEN and SYDVKM. The CDR3 totals 13 residues. This CDR3 reads CASSLRPPDTQYF. The CDR3 DNA follows: TGTGCCAGCAGCCTCAGGCCTCCGGATACGCAGTATTTT.

The count of this clone is one. The rearrangement links TRBV11-2 to TRBJ2-4, with 14 bases matching TRBD2. V shed 5 bases, J shed 0 bases, and the junction held 3 bases outside the gene matches. The CDR3 runs 17 residues. Germline CDR1 and CDR2: SGHAT and FQNNGV. Here the CDR3 DNA reads TGTGCCAGCAGCGTGGGACTAGCGGGGGTAGCCAAAAACATTCAGTACTTC. Translating gives CASSVGLAGVAKNIQYF.

The chain has TRBV27 and TRBJ1-1; 9 bases are shared with TRBD1. This CDR3 has 16 amino acids. Germline-derived CDR1 and CDR2 are MNHEY and SMNVEV (reference sequence). The J segment lost 11 bases and the V segment lost 6 bases, leaving 19 bases of the junction unmatched. The DNA of the CDR3 is TGTGCCAGCAGGCGACCGGGACAGGGCCCCGGGGTGAGGGCTTTCTTT. It encodes CASRRPGQGPGVRAFF.

This clone turned up a few times. The rearrangement uses TRBV4-2 and TRBJ1-2, with D unclear. The CDR3 runs to 15 residues. Germline CDR1 reads LGHNA; CDR2 reads YNFKEQ. V was cut by 4 bases and J by 3 bases, with 15 bases left in between. The CDR3 nucleotides are TGTGCCAGCAGCCCTGAACCCCTGGTTGACTATGGCTACACCTTC. The encoded protein is CASSPEPLVDYGYTF.

This clone was observed a single time. V usage is TRBV4-3 and J usage is TRBJ1-6, with D possibly TRBD1 on 5 matching bases. The length of the CDR3 is 16 residues. With 6 bases removed from V and 10 bases from J, the gap between germline ends came to 22 bases. Germline loops: CDR1 LGHNA, CDR2 YSLEER. As DNA, the CDR3 is TGCGCCAGCAGTCATGGTCTCGGGGGGAGCGGATCACCCCTCCACTTT. This gives the protein CASSHGLGGSGSPLHF.

The rearrangement joins TRBV9 to TRBJ1-4, with 8 bases fitting TRBD1. The trim removed 4 bases at V and 5 bases at J, leaving 7 bases unmatched. The CDR3 contains 15 residues. The germline V gene encodes CDR1 SGDLS and CDR2 YYNGEE. The CDR3 DNA is TGTGCCAGCAGCCCAACCGACAGGGGCAATGAAAAACTGTTTTTT. This sequence encodes CASSPTDRGNEKLFF.

The chain is built from TRBV7-3 and TRBJ2-7; 11 bases are a match to TRBD2. This CDR3 has 18 amino acids. CDR1 is SGHTA, CDR2 FQGTGA, per germline. Germline trimming cut 5 bases from V and 3 bases from J; bases unmatched to any gene: 15. CDR3 nucleotide sequence: TGTGCCAGCAGCCCCGGCCCCTTTACTAGCGGGAGTAACTACGAGCAGTACTTC. Residues: CASSPGPFTSGSNYEQYF.

The chain uses TRBV5-6 and TRBJ1-1; 9 bases match TRBD1. With V trimmed by 1 base and J by 0 bases, 7 bases remained unmatched. Germline lookup yields CDR1 SGHDT and CDR2 YYEEEE. The CDR3 has 17 residues. The CDR3 DNA follows: TGTGCCAGCAGCTTGCGGACAGGGGCGGATATGAACACTGAAGCTTTCTTT. Translating gives CASSLRTGADMNTEAFF.

V and J are TRBV10-2 and TRBJ1-2; unclear D gene. Trimming pared 0 bases from V and 7 bases from J, leaving 21 bases between. Germline assignment: CDR1 WSHSY and CDR2 SAAADI. This CDR3 is 17 amino acids long. The CDR3 region is CASSESGRSPSLRGYTF. CDR3 nucleotide sequence: TGCGCCAGCAGTGAGTCGGGTCGCTCCCCTTCGTTGCGTGGCTACACCTTC.

The genes are TRBV19 and TRBJ1-3; TRBD1 agrees at 9 bases. This CDR3 region has 14 residues. With 10 bases clipped from V and 4 bases from J, the junction kept 8 bases outside the gene matches. Germline CDR1 and CDR2: LNHDA and SQIVND (reference sequence). The CDR3 nucleotides read TGTGCCACCGAACAGGGGGCTCCCGGAAACACCATATATTTT. Translating gives CATEQGAPGNTIYF.

This clone was picked up one time. V and J are TRBV5-4 and TRBJ2-7, with a weak D call TRBD2 (6 bases). V gave up 0 bases and J gave up 0 bases, with 7 bases separating them. The germline gives CDR1 SGHNT, CDR2 YYREEE (reference sequence). This CDR3 spans 14 amino acids. The DNA of the CDR3 is TGTGCCAGCAGCTTGGGCGGGAACTCCTACGAGCAGTACTTC. It yields the protein CASSLGGNSYEQYF.

The chain couples TRBV28 to TRBJ2-5, with D unclear. Germline CDR1 MDHEN, CDR2 SYDVKM. CDR3 length: 13 residues. V was pared by 6 bases and J by 3 bases, with 11 bases between. The CDR3 DNA follows: TGTGCCAGCAGCGGGCAGTGGAAAGAGACCCAGTACTTC. Protein: CASSGQWKETQYF.

Remarks on this clone: In the same sample, other DNA sequences code for this CDR3. The CDR3 DNA sequence: TGTGCCAGCAGCCAATCCAGCGGACTAGCGGGGGACCTTACCGGGGAGCTGTTTTTT. The encoded protein is CASSQSSGLAGDLTGELFF. The chain is built from TRBV11-3 and TRBJ2-2, with 13 bases identical to TRBD2. CDR1 and CDR2 from the germline V gene are SGHNT and YENEEA. The V and J ends lost 5 bases and 5 bases, in that order; junction bases with no gene match: 14. This CDR3 is 19 amino acids long.